Sequencing of this TCR beta chain was carried out in a study of OX40 agonist ivuxolimab in advanced cancers. In the study overall: Ivuxolimab, an antibody acting as an agonist of OX40 (CD134), was used to treat patients. Overall study results and limits: Antigen specificity was not determined for the expanded peripheral T cells.

Trimming removed 5 bases at V and 6 bases at J, with 20 bases between. Germline CDR1 is SGHTA and CDR2 is FQGNSA. This CDR3 has 16 residues. For this clone: As yet, its antigen is unknown.

Sequencing was performed with immunoSEQ multiplex PCR; in TCRdb, only in-frame clones are kept and a portion is missing. Of approximately 45,000 clones in the sample, less than 90% are singletons; the top ten hold 52%. The sample in question was CD4+ or CD8+ T cells sorted from blood, obtained in a trial of the OX40 agonist ivuxolimab. This chain joins TRBV7-2 and TRBJ2-1; the D gene could be TRBD1 or TRBD2 (7 bases each). The sequence was collected from an adult with an advanced solid tumor such as melanoma, head and neck, liver or kidney cancer. The CDR3 reads CASSTAPGGVGNEQFF. The CDR3 nucleotides read TGTGCCAGCAGCACGGCGCCAGGGGGGGTCGGCAATGAGCAGTTCTTC. The full variable domain, completed using reference TRBV7-2 and TRBJ2-1, is GAGVSQSPSNKVTEKGKDVELRCDPISGHTALYWYRQSLGQGLEFLIYFQGNSAPDKSGLPSDRFSAERTGGSVSTLTIQRTQQEDSAVYLCASSTAPGGVGNEQFFGPGTRLTVL.